The 3 T cell receptor beta chains below were found in one sample sequenced in a study of T-cell memory formation after mild COVID-19. A single record per CDR3 protein comes from TCRdb applying MiXCR to the 5' RACE reads. The sample holds roughly 250,000 distinct CDR3 sequences, 16% seen once. Input material: PBMCs or a T cell subset sorted from them (not recorded which). The receptors here all came from a man aged 18 to 29 who had mild COVID-19 (a few samples of this study predate the infection). Cell type and time point are not known.

This clonotype was counted only a few times. J is TRBJ1-2 and V is TRBV11-2, with 7 bases matching TRBD1. Trimming at V came to 5 bases and at J to 6 bases, leaving 12 bases not matched to a gene. Germline V CDR1 and CDR2: SGHAT, FQNNGV. The CDR3 extends over 15 amino acids. The DNA for the CDR3 is TGTGCCAGCAGCGGACTGGACAGGACAGCGAATGGCTACACCTTC. Translated, it gives CASSGLDRTANGYTF.

The J gene is TRBJ2-1, the V gene TRBV7-3; D may be TRBD1 (7 bases). Germline CDR1 and CDR2: SGHTA and FQGTGA. The CDR3 is 15 residues long. The V gene lost 5 bases and the J gene lost 6 bases, with 17 bases spanning the gap. The CDR3 DNA reads TGTGCCAGCAGCGCGTACAGGGGACTTATCAATGAGCAGTTCTTC. Amino acids: CASSAYRGLINEQFF.

The chain combines TRBV7-9 with TRBJ2-5; D ambiguous. V lost 3 bases and J lost 5, with 16 bases in between. Germline V gene lookup returns CDR1 SEHNR and CDR2 FQNEAQ (reference sequence). CDR3 length: 15 amino acids. The CDR3 spells CASSLTLLGRETQYF. DNA for the CDR3: TGTGCCAGCAGCTTGACTCTGCTCGGCCGGGAGACCCAGTACTTC. Supplemented by reference TRBV7-9 and TRBJ2-5, the full variable domain reads DTGVSQNPRHKITKRGQNVTFRCDPISEHNRLYWYRQTLGQGPEFLTYFQNEAQLEKSRLLSDRFSAERPKGSFSTLEIQRTEQGDSAMYLCASSLTLLGRETQYFGPGTRLLVL.